Presented here are 10 T cell receptor beta chains from one specimen sequenced in a study of blood T cell repertoires in COVID-19. Profiling relied on immunoSEQ multiplex PCR, and the TCRdb table lists in-frame clones only, not all of them. The sample lists roughly 180,000 clones; more than 80% were seen once. Sequenced input: peripheral blood. The receptors here all came from a woman aged 40-49 years with COVID-19, enrolled during active disease.

The rearrangement uses TRBV5-1 and TRBJ2-2, with 12 bases that match TRBD2. Trimming took 3 bases from V and 4 from J; bases not matched to a gene: 10. The CDR3 is made up of 18 amino acids. Germline CDR1 reads SGHRS; CDR2 reads YFSETQ. The CDR3 here is CASSSWLAGGPGTGELFF. In DNA form, the CDR3 reads TGCGCCAGCAGCTCTTGGCTAGCGGGAGGGCCGGGCACCGGGGAGCTGTTTTTT.

V and J are TRBV5-5 and TRBJ2-7, with D maybe TRBD2 (7 bases). This CDR3 is built from 15 residues. Trimming stripped 4 bases from V and 4 bases from J, with 18 bases between. Per germline, CDR1 SGHKS and CDR2 YYEKEE (reference sequence). CDR3 nucleotides: TGTGCCAGCAGCGGGCTTCGGGGGGCGGATTACGAGCAGTACGTC. This encodes CASSGLRGADYEQYV.

The gene calls are TRBV11-2 and TRBJ2-6; 9 bases map to TRBD1. The CDR3 is 16 residues long. V was pared by 5 bases and J by 1 base, with 3 bases of the junction left unmatched. CDR1 and CDR2 (germline): SGHAT, FQNNGV. The CDR3 loop is CASSVTGGSGANVLTF. The CDR3 bases are TGTGCCAGCAGCGTGACAGGGGGATCTGGGGCCAACGTCCTGACTTTC.

J is TRBJ2-7 and V is TRBV2, with a weak D call TRBD1 (6 bases). The V gene's germline CDR1 is SNHLY and CDR2 FYNNEI. V gave up 6 bases and J gave up 4 bases, with 13 bases separating them. The CDR3 spans 13 residues. This chain's CDR3 is CASRDLRGYEQYV. CDR3 sequence (DNA): TGTGCCAGCAGGGACCTCAGGGGATACGAGCAGTACGTC.

In its sample, this clone was seen a few times. The chain has TRBV30 and TRBJ1-2; unclear D gene. Germline CDR1 and CDR2: GTSNPN and SVGIG (reference sequence). Trimming cost V 1 base and J 3 bases, with 9 bases left between them. The CDR3 is made up of 13 amino acids. In DNA, the CDR3 is TGTGCCTGGAGTGCCCCAGTCGACTATGGCTACACCTTC. Encoded protein: CAWSAPVDYGYTF.

V gene TRBV7-6 combines with J gene TRBJ2-3; no clear D. The germline V and J ends were trimmed by 1 base and 5 bases, with 4 bases remaining between them. Per the germline V gene, CDR1 is SGHVS and CDR2 is FNYEAQ. The CDR3 totals 12 residues. The CDR3 reads CASSLGRDTQYF. The CDR3 DNA is TGTGCCAGCAGCTTAGGGAGAGATACGCAGTATTTT.

In DNA, the CDR3 is TGTGCCAGCAGCTTGGGCATAACGAACACCGGGGAGCTGTTTTTT. Residues: CASSLGITNTGELFF. The chain has TRBV7-6 and TRBJ2-2; D ambiguous. From germline, CDR1 is SGHVS and CDR2 FNYEAQ. The CDR3 loop spans 15 amino acids. The V end lost 3 bases, the J end lost 0 bases, and 8 bases lay between the germline ends.

This rearrangement joins TRBV7-8 to TRBJ1-2; unclear D gene. This CDR3 spans 13 amino acids. In germline, CDR1 is SGHVS, CDR2 FQNEAQ. V lost 4 bases, J lost 7 bases, and 13 bases lay in between. The CDR3 DNA sequence: TGTGCCAGCAGCTCCGCTAATCCGGTTGGCTACACCTTC. This translates into CASSSANPVGYTF.

The CDR3 spells CASSEAPALLISPLHF. For the CDR3, the DNA is TGTGCCAGCAGTGAAGCCCCTGCCCTATTGATTTCACCCCTCCACTTT. The rearrangement uses TRBV6-1 and TRBJ1-6, with D unresolved. Germline V gene lookup returns CDR1 MNHNS and CDR2 SASEGT. CDR3 size: 16 residues. The V end was cut by 0 bases, the J end by 9 bases, with 15 bases between.

The genes are TRBV7-6 and TRBJ2-1, with D possibly being TRBD2 (5 bases). The CDR3 loop spans 15 amino acids. CDR1 is SGHVS and CDR2 is FNYEAQ in the germline V gene. V lost 5 bases and J 3 bases, leaving 14 bases between the germline ends. CDR3: CASSARTGLYNEQFF. The CDR3 DNA sequence: TGTGCCAGCAGCGCCCGGACTGGGCTCTACAATGAGCAGTTCTTC.